This TCR beta chain was obtained from a study of T cell changes during pregnancy in multiple sclerosis. The CDR3 runs to 16 residues. Unmatched junction bases numbered 6, after V lost 6 bases and J lost 0 bases. Germline CDR1 and CDR2: MNHEY and SMNVEV (reference sequence). Libraries were prepared by immunoSEQ multiplex PCR; TCRdb keeps only in-frame clonotypes and omits some of them. This repertoire shows about 50,000 clones, approximately 90% found once; its top ten account for roughly 0.4%. Here the sequenced sample was CD4+ T cells from peripheral blood mononuclear cells, taken after pregnancy. This TCR was sampled from a female donor with multiple sclerosis, enrolled in a pregnancy study. The V gene is TRBV27, the J gene TRBJ2-2, with 8 nucleotides matching TRBD1. In DNA, the CDR3 is TGTGCCAGCAGGGCCCGGACAGGGACGAACACCGGGGAGCTGTTTTTT. Translation: CASRARTGTNTGELFF.